Listed below are T cell receptor beta chains from one sample, sequenced in a study of blood T cell repertoires in COVID-19. Using immunoSEQ multiplex PCR, the repertoire was profiled, and TCRdb retains in-frame clones only, with some absent. The sample lists roughly 250,000 clones; over 80% were seen once. The material sequenced was peripheral blood. The source is a human donor in a cohort sampled during active COVID-19. Both conserved end residues are trimmed from each CDR3. The order of the fields is V gene, J gene, CDR3 length, D gene, CDR3 protein. The D gene is left open where the match is weak.

V gene: TRBV29-1
J gene: TRBJ1-1
CDR3 length: 11
D gene: .
CDR3 protein: SAQVGAGTEAF

V gene: TRBV14
J gene: TRBJ2-7
CDR3 length: 10
D gene: .
CDR3 protein: ASSQVQRAQY

V gene: TRBV19
J gene: TRBJ2-5
CDR3 length: 15
D gene: TRBD1
CDR3 protein: ASSPRTGSPVLETQY

V gene: TRBV30
J gene: TRBJ2-7
CDR3 length: 9
D gene: .
CDR3 protein: AWSAGDEQY

V gene: TRBV10-3
J gene: TRBJ2-1
CDR3 length: 13
D gene: TRBD1
CDR3 protein: ATHTGTGESNEQF

V gene: TRBV5-1
J gene: TRBJ2-1
CDR3 length: 15
D gene: .
CDR3 protein: ASSLHQGKGSYNEQF

V gene: TRBV5-6
J gene: TRBJ2-5
CDR3 length: 14
D gene: TRBD2
CDR3 protein: ASSPQGGRGGETQY

V gene: TRBV2
J gene: TRBJ1-1
CDR3 length: 13
D gene: .
CDR3 protein: ASSEAGQQGTEAF

V gene: TRBV28
J gene: TRBJ2-7
CDR3 length: 12
D gene: .
CDR3 protein: ASSLVDLPYEQY

V gene: TRBV25-1
J gene: TRBJ2-3
CDR3 length: 13
D gene: TRBD2
CDR3 protein: ASSEFVAGVDTQY

V gene: TRBV6-5
J gene: TRBJ2-5
CDR3 length: 13
D gene: TRBD2
CDR3 protein: ASKGAGANQETQY

V gene: TRBV14
J gene: TRBJ2-1
CDR3 length: 12
D gene: TRBD2
CDR3 protein: ASSFGGGDNEQF

V gene: TRBV9
J gene: TRBJ1-1
CDR3 length: 14
D gene: TRBD1
CDR3 protein: ASSAGQGFGNTEAF

V gene: TRBV3-1/TRBV3-2
J gene: TRBJ2-3
CDR3 length: 15
D gene: TRBD1
CDR3 protein: ASSQEQGALGTDTQY

V gene: TRBV19
J gene: TRBJ1-2
CDR3 length: 10
D gene: .
CDR3 protein: ASSAVLYGYT

V gene: TRBV3-1/TRBV3-2
J gene: TRBJ2-7
CDR3 length: 14
D gene: TRBD2
CDR3 protein: ASSQGTSGGPYEQY

V gene: TRBV6-4
J gene: TRBJ2-1
CDR3 length: 12
D gene: TRBD1
CDR3 protein: ASSSGTANNEQF

V gene: TRBV20-1
J gene: TRBJ2-1
CDR3 length: 11
D gene: .
CDR3 protein: SASSGSLSGQF

V gene: TRBV11-3
J gene: TRBJ2-1
CDR3 length: 13
D gene: TRBD2
CDR3 protein: ASSLEAGEFNEQF

V gene: TRBV11-2
J gene: TRBJ2-4
CDR3 length: 11
D gene: .
CDR3 protein: ASSSNHENIQY

V gene: TRBV3-1/TRBV3-2
J gene: TRBJ1-5
CDR3 length: 11
D gene: TRBD1
CDR3 protein: ASSPGGDQPQH

V gene: TRBV5-1
J gene: TRBJ2-2
CDR3 length: 12
D gene: .
CDR3 protein: ASSPQTNTGELF

V gene: TRBV18
J gene: TRBJ2-2
CDR3 length: 17
D gene: TRBD2
CDR3 protein: ASSPNERGVLSNTGELF

V gene: TRBV6-5
J gene: TRBJ1-2
CDR3 length: 12
D gene: .
CDR3 protein: ASSYSTRGYGYT

V gene: TRBV28
J gene: TRBJ2-2
CDR3 length: 13
D gene: .
CDR3 protein: ASSLFRRNTGELF

V gene: TRBV18
J gene: TRBJ2-2
CDR3 length: 10
D gene: .
CDR3 protein: ASSPGHGELF

V gene: TRBV10-1
J gene: TRBJ2-2
CDR3 length: 12
D gene: .
CDR3 protein: ASFYEEPTGELF

V gene: TRBV2
J gene: TRBJ2-7
CDR3 length: 10
D gene: .
CDR3 protein: ASVLAPYEQY

V gene: TRBV9
J gene: TRBJ1-6
CDR3 length: 13
D gene: .
CDR3 protein: ASSVATGNNSPLH

V gene: TRBV6-5
J gene: TRBJ2-3
CDR3 length: 12
D gene: TRBD2
CDR3 protein: ASSAGGPEDTQY

V gene: TRBV5-1
J gene: TRBJ2-3
CDR3 length: 14
D gene: TRBD1
CDR3 protein: ASSALQGADTDTQY

V gene: TRBV27
J gene: TRBJ1-1
CDR3 length: 11
D gene: .
CDR3 protein: ASSLQGSTEAF

V gene: TRBV3-1/TRBV3-2
J gene: TRBJ1-2
CDR3 length: 14
D gene: TRBD1
CDR3 protein: ASSRDFTGTGGGYT

V gene: TRBV2
J gene: TRBJ2-7
CDR3 length: 12
D gene: TRBD1
CDR3 protein: ASSVTGGTDEQY

V gene: TRBV28
J gene: TRBJ1-1
CDR3 length: 12
D gene: .
CDR3 protein: ASILWASDTEAF

V gene: TRBV19
J gene: TRBJ2-7
CDR3 length: 12
D gene: .
CDR3 protein: ASSRQQGGSEQY

V gene: TRBV6-5
J gene: TRBJ1-5
CDR3 length: 12
D gene: .
CDR3 protein: ASSYPESNQPQH

V gene: TRBV6-6
J gene: TRBJ1-5
CDR3 length: 11
D gene: TRBD1
CDR3 protein: ASSGQGDQPQH

V gene: TRBV21-1
J gene: TRBJ2-7
CDR3 length: 15
D gene: .
CDR3 protein: ASSTRLASGVTYEQY

V gene: TRBV7-2
J gene: TRBJ2-5
CDR3 length: 10
D gene: .
CDR3 protein: ASSLSRETQY

V gene: TRBV7-9
J gene: TRBJ2-2
CDR3 length: 13
D gene: .
CDR3 protein: ASSSRQHYTGELF